These 5 T cell receptor beta chains share one sample of origin, sequenced in a study of T cell repertoires in cytomegalovirus infection. TCRdb reprocessed the reads with MiXCR, giving one entry per CDR3 protein. The sample consists of over 90,000 distinct CDR3 sequences, 15% to 20% of them appearing once. Sequenced sample: PBMCs. These receptors were taken from a human donor in good health (CMV status not recorded). Some clones in this sample may be carry-over from other donors' samples.

In its sample, this clonotype was seen many times. This chain links TRBV7-9 with TRBJ1-3; the D is unclear. Per germline, CDR1 SEHNR and CDR2 FQNEAQ (reference sequence). The CDR3 has 15 residues. V dropped 8 bases and J dropped 1 base, with 15 bases sitting between them. In nucleotides, the CDR3 is TGTGCCAGCCTGCTTGGCCAGGCTTCTGGAAACACCATATATTTT. Translated, it gives CASLLGQASGNTIYF.

In its sample, this clonotype was seen many times. This sequence joins TRBV7-2 and TRBJ1-3; D unclear. Germline V gives CDR1 SGHTA, CDR2 FQGNSA. The CDR3 is made up of 14 amino acids. With 5 bases removed from V and 0 bases from J, the gap between germline ends came to 8 bases. The CDR3 nucleotides are TGTGCCAGCAGCCGCCTAAACTCTGGAAACACCATATATTTT. The encoded protein is CASSRLNSGNTIYF.

This chain uses TRBV12-3 or TRBV12-4 with TRBJ1-2, with TRBD1 as a possible D gene (6 bases). V gave up 6 bases and J gave up 5 bases, with 16 bases separating them. This CDR3 spans 14 amino acids. CDR3 loop: CASSRGRKNYGYTF. CDR3 DNA sequence: TGTGCCAGCAGCAGGGGACGGAAAAATTATGGCTACACCTTC.

This clonotype was counted a few times. The chain recombines TRBV7-9 with TRBJ2-5; D possibly corresponds to TRBD1 (5 bases). CDR1 SEHNR and CDR2 FQNEAQ come from the germline V gene (reference sequence). Trimming shortened V by 5 bases and J by 5 bases, and 15 bases separated the two germline ends. The CDR3 consists of 14 residues. CDR3 bases: TGTGCCAGCAGCGTCGGACATGGCCTCGAGACCCAGTACTTC. Amino acid sequence: CASSVGHGLETQYF. The full variable domain, rest sourced from reference TRBV7-9 and TRBJ2-5, is DTGVSQNPRHKITKRGQNVTFRCDPISEHNRLYWYRQTLGQGPEFLTYFQNEAQLEKSRLLSDRFSAERPKGSFSTLEIQRTEQGDSAMYLCASSVGHGLETQYFGPGTRLLVL.

This clonotype was recorded many times. The chain employs TRBV5-1 and TRBJ1-1; 8 nucleotides match TRBD1. With 4 bases clipped from V and 7 bases from J, the junction kept 12 bases outside the gene matches. CDR1 SGHRS and CDR2 YFSETQ come from the germline V gene. CDR3 length: 15 amino acids. In DNA form, the CDR3 reads TGCGCCAGCAGCGCTGGGACAGGCCCGGTAGTTGAAGCTTTCTTT. This codes for CASSAGTGPVVEAFF.